This T cell receptor (beta chain) was found in a study of T cell responses to AZD1222 COVID-19 vaccine. General study points: The span of vaccine-associated CD4 TCRs extended across spike, with dominance at 160-218 and 743-854. Mostly white British, mostly female donors; authors suggested clonal diversity may be underestimated. After two AZD1222 doses, spike-specific TCR breadth and depth rose versus day 0.

About this clone: Its target is unknown.

The data were produced by immunoSEQ multiplex PCR, yet TCRdb's version contains in-frame clones alone and is incomplete. The repertoire includes 150,000 to 200,000 clones, about nine tenths of them detected once, and approximately 3.7% sits in the top ten. The length of the CDR3 is 15 residues. V was shortened by 1 base and J by 4 bases, with 10 bases between the two germline ends. Germline V gene data show CDR1 as LGHNA and CDR2 as YNFKEQ. The TCR sequence derives from an adult who received the AZD1222 COVID-19 vaccine. The specimen comprised peripheral blood, sampled 28 days after the second AZD1222 dose. The chain has TRBV4-2 and TRBJ2-2; TRBD2 might be the D (6 bases). The CDR3 is CASSQATGATGELFF. CDR3 coding DNA: TGTGCCAGCAGCCAAGCTACGGGAGCCACCGGGGAGCTGTTTTTT.